These 7 T cell receptor beta chains were sequenced from one sample in a study of technical replicates of blood from a few donors. TCRdb's table, derived via immunoSEQ multiplex PCR, lists solely in-frame clones and lacks some. The table shows approximately 75,000 clones, with nearly 98% occurring only once. The sequenced sample consisted of T cells isolated from PBMCs. The receptors come from a human donor in good health.

The rearrangement uses TRBV6-4 and TRBJ1-3; 10 positions agree with TRBD1. From germline, CDR1 is MRHNA and CDR2 SNTAGT. Trimming took 7 bases from V and 4 from J; bases not matched to a gene: 7. The length of the CDR3 is 15 residues. The DNA of the CDR3 is TGTGCCAGCATTCTGGGACAGGGGAAGGGAAACACCATATATTTT. It encodes CASILGQGKGNTIYF.

The chain couples TRBV6-1 to TRBJ2-5; 7 bases map to TRBD2. The length of the CDR3 is 16 residues. Per germline, CDR1 MNHNS and CDR2 SASEGT. The J segment lost 1 base and the V segment lost 3 bases, leaving 8 bases of the junction unmatched. CDR3 loop: CASSDFNAGVQETQYF. In DNA form, the CDR3 reads TGTGCCAGCAGTGATTTTAATGCGGGGGTCCAAGAGACCCAGTACTTC.

V is TRBV6-5 and J is TRBJ1-2; possibly TRBD1 for D (5 bases). V lost 2 bases and J 2 bases, leaving 12 bases between the germline ends. The CDR3 length is 15 residues. Germline V gives CDR1 MNHEY, CDR2 SVGAGI. In DNA, the CDR3 is TGTGCCAGCAGTTACAACTCCGGACACAACTATGGCTACACCTTC. Protein product: CASSYNSGHNYGYTF.

The chain has TRBV28 and TRBJ1-4; 7 bases are a match to TRBD1. The CDR3 loop spans 16 amino acids. V was clipped by 2 bases and J by 0 bases; unmatched bases: 3. Looked up from germline, CDR1 is MDHEN and CDR2 is SYDVKM. CDR3 amino acids: CASSLRGLATNEKLFF. DNA for the CDR3: TGTGCCAGCAGTTTAAGGGGGCTAGCAACTAATGAAAAACTGTTTTTT.

This chain joins TRBV2 and TRBJ2-7, with TRBD1 matching 8 bases. V trimming: 5 bases; J trimming: 4 bases; junction bases outside the gene matches: 22. CDR3 length: 19 amino acids. The germline V gene has CDR1 SNHLY and CDR2 FYNNEI. The CDR3 reads CASSLRTNGQGQVGYEQYF. CDR3 bases: TGTGCCAGCAGTCTTAGAACCAATGGACAGGGCCAAGTAGGGTACGAGCAGTACTTC.

This clone was found once. The CDR3 loop is CASSPADRDNGELFF. The CDR3 DNA reads as TGCGCCAGCAGCCCGGCGGACAGGGATAATGGGGAGCTGTTTTTT. V and J are TRBV5-1 and TRBJ2-2, with 8 bases matching TRBD1. Germline V gene data show CDR1 as SGHRS and CDR2 as YFSETQ. This CDR3 has 15 amino acids. V trimming: 4 bases; J trimming: 8 bases; junction bases outside the gene matches: 10.

The CDR3 loop reads CASSFDVLADYNEQFF. CDR3 nucleotides: TGTGCCAGCAGCTTCGACGTACTAGCGGACTACAATGAGCAGTTCTTC. The chain is built from TRBV11-2 and TRBJ2-1; 8 nucleotides match TRBD2. V shed 3 bases, J shed 3 bases, and the junction held 7 bases outside the gene matches. Germline CDR1 and CDR2: SGHAT and FQNNGV. The CDR3 is 16 residues long.